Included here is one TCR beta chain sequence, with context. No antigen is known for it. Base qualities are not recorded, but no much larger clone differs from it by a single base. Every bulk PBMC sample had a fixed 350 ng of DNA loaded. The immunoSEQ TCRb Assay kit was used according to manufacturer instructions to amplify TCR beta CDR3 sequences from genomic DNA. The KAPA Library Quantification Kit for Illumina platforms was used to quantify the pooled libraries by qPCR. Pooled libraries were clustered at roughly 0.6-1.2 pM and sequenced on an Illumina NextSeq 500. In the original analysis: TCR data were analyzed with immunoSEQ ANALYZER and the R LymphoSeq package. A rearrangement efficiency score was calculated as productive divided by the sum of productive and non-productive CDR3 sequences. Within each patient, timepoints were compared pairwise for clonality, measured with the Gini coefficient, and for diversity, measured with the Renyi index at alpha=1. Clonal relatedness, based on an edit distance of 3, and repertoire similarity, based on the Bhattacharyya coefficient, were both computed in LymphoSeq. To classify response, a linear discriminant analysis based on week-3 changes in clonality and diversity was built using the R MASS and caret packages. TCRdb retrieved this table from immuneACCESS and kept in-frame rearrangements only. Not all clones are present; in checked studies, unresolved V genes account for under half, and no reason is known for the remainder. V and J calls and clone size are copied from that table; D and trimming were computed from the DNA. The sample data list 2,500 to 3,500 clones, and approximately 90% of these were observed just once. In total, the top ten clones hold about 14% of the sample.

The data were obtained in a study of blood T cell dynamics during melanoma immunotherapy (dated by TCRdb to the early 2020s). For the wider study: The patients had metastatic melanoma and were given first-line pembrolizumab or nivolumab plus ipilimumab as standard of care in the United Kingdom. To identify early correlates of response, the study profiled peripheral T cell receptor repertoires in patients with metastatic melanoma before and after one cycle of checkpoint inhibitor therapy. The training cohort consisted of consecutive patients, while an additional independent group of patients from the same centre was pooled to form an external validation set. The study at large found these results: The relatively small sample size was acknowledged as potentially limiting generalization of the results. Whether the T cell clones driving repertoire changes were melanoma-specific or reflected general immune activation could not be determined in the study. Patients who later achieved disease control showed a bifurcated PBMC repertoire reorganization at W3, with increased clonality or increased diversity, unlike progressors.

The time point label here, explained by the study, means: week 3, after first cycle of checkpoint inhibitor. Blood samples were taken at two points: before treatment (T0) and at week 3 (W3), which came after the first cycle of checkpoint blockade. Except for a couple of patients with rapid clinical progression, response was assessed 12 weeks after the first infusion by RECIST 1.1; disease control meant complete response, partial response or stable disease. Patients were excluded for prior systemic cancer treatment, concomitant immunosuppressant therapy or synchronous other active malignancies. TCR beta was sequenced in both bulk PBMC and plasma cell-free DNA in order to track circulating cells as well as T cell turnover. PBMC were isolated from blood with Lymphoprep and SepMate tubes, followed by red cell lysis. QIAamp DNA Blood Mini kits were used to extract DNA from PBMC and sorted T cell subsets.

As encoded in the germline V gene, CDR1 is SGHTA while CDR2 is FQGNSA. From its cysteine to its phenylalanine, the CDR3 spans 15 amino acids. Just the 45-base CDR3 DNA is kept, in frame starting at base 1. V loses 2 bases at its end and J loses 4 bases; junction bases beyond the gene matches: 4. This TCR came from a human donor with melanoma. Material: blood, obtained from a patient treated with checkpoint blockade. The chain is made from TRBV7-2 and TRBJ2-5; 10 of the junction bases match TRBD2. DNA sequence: TGTGCCAGCAGCTTACAAGCGGGAGGGTTAGAGACCCAGTACTTC. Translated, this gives CASSLQAGGLETQYF.